The 25 T cell receptor beta chains presented below share a single source sample, sequenced in a study of T cell responses to AZD1222 COVID-19 vaccine. Assay used: immunoSEQ multiplex PCR; TCRdb lists only in-frame clones, some missing. The sample has 70,000 to 95,000 clones, approximately 86% seen once. The specimen was peripheral blood, collected 28 days after the second AZD1222 dose. Every receptor here comes from an adult who received the AZD1222 COVID-19 vaccine.

The chain combines TRBV7-9 with TRBJ2-1, with unresolved D. CDR1 and CDR2 from the germline V gene are SEHNR and FQNEAQ (reference sequence). Deletions cut 6 bases from V and 6 bases from J, with 12 bases between. The length of the CDR3 is 13 residues. In DNA form, the CDR3 reads TGTGCCAGCAGGCCAGGATTTACCAATGAGCAGTTCTTC. It codes for CASRPGFTNEQFF.

The chain has TRBV7-8 and TRBJ2-7; 9 nucleotides line up with TRBD1. This CDR3 is built from 16 residues. Looked up from germline, CDR1 is SGHVS and CDR2 is FQNEAQ. V shed 5 bases, J shed 1 base, and the junction held 9 bases outside the gene matches. CDR3 bases: TGTGCCAGCAGCCCCAGACAGGGGGGGGTTTCCTACGAGCAGTACTTC. Protein sequence: CASSPRQGGVSYEQYF.

The CDR3 nucleotides are TGTGGGGCAGGGGGCAATCAGCCCCAGCATTTT. As protein: CGAGGNQPQHF. The gene calls are TRBV28 and TRBJ1-5; D might be TRBD1 (6 bases). This CDR3 contains 11 residues. CDR1 is MDHEN and CDR2 is SYDVKM in the germline V gene. Supplemented by reference TRBV28 and TRBJ1-5, the full variable domain reads DVKVTQSSRYLVKRTGEKVFLECVQDMDHENMFWYRQDPGLGLRLIYFSYDVKMKEKGDIPEGYSVSREKKERFSLILESASTNQTSMYLCGAGGNQPQHFGDGTRLSIL.

The rearrangement joins TRBV7-8 to TRBJ1-5; unclear D gene. The CDR3 is made up of 14 amino acids. Germline V gene sequence: CDR1 SGHVS, CDR2 FQNEAQ. V was shortened by 4 bases and J by 6 bases, with 13 bases between the two germline ends. CDR3 nucleotide sequence: TGTGCCAGCAGCTACGGATCCCGGGGTCAGCCCCAGCATTTT. Its translation: CASSYGSRGQPQHF.

CDR3 nucleotide sequence: TGCAGTGCTAGTGCAGCGGGGGACACAGATACGCAGTATTTT. It yields the protein CSASAAGDTDTQYF. The J gene is TRBJ2-3, the V gene TRBV20-1, with 8 positions matching TRBD2. This CDR3 is built from 14 residues. From germline, CDR1 is DFQATT and CDR2 SNEGSKA (reference sequence). V dropped 3 bases and J dropped 2; count of bases not matched to a gene: 4.

V gene TRBV5-4 combines with J gene TRBJ2-7, with D maybe TRBD1 (5 bases). The CDR3 sequence is 13 residues long. Germline V gives CDR1 SGHNT, CDR2 YYREEE (reference sequence). The V end lost 0 bases, the J end lost 5 bases, and 9 bases lay between the germline ends. Here the CDR3 reads CASSLDWGNEQYF. CDR3 bases: TGTGCCAGCAGCTTGGATTGGGGCAACGAGCAGTACTTC.

The chain has TRBV27 and TRBJ1-2; 9 bases fit TRBD1. The CDR3 runs to 18 residues. V was clipped by 6 bases and J by 5 bases; unmatched bases: 19. Germline values: CDR1 MNHEY, CDR2 SMNVEV (reference sequence). In nucleotides, the CDR3 is TGTGCCAGCAGCCGCTGGGGGACAGGGTCCCCTTTGGGGTATGGCTACACCTTC. It is translated as CASSRWGTGSPLGYGYTF.

V is TRBV18 and J is TRBJ1-3, with D hard to call. CDR3 length: 17 residues. With 4 bases removed from V and 0 bases from J, the gap between germline ends came to 16 bases. In germline, CDR1 is KGHSH, CDR2 LQKENI. DNA for the CDR3: TGTGCCAGCTCACTGTCGAGGAGGTCCGACTCTGGAAACACCATATATTTT. Translating it yields CASSLSRRSDSGNTIYF.

The chain uses TRBV3-1 (or the pseudogene TRBV3-2) and TRBJ2-1; perhaps D is TRBD1 or TRBD2 (5 bases each). The germline V and J ends were trimmed by 3 bases and 12 bases, with 12 bases remaining between them. This CDR3 is built from 12 residues. Germline CDR1 LGHDT, CDR2 YNNKEL (reference sequence). The CDR3 region is CASSQDTGGQFF. The CDR3 bases are TGTGCCAGCAGCCAGGACACTGGGGGGCAGTTCTTC.

The chain is built from TRBV5-1 and TRBJ2-1; D unclear. Trimming took off 4 bases at V and 4 bases at J, with 6 bases between the two ends. Germline assignment: CDR1 SGHRS and CDR2 YFSETQ. The length of the CDR3 is 12 residues. CDR3 in amino acids: CASSKDYNEQFF. The CDR3, as DNA: TGCGCCAGCAGCAAGGATTACAATGAGCAGTTCTTC.

The chain links TRBV6-2 or TRBV6-3 to TRBJ2-2, with D possibly being TRBD1 (6 bases). This CDR3 comprises 16 residues. The germline V and J ends were trimmed by 6 bases and 1 base, with 15 bases remaining between them. CDR1 and CDR2 from the germline V gene are MNHEY and SVGEGT. CDR3 nucleotide sequence: TGTGCCAGCAGCTTCGACAGGTCCCTGAACACCGGGGAGCTGTTTTTT. Its protein product is CASSFDRSLNTGELFF.

This sequence joins TRBV30 and TRBJ1-5, with D uncertain. The germline V gene encodes CDR1 GTSNPN and CDR2 SVGIG (reference sequence). V was clipped by 2 bases and J by 5 bases, with 10 bases between them. The CDR3 runs to 13 residues. In nucleotides, the CDR3 is TGTGCCTGGAGTACACTTATGGATCAGCCCCAGCATTTT. Its protein is CAWSTLMDQPQHF.

The rearrangement links TRBV4-2 to TRBJ1-2, with 10 bases that match TRBD1. The CDR3 runs to 14 residues. The germline V gene encodes CDR1 LGHNA and CDR2 YNFKEQ. After removal of 4 bases from V and 8 bases from J, the junction contained 7 bases not matched to a gene. CDR3 sequence (DNA): TGTGCCAGCAGCCGCCTTGGGACAGGGGAAGGCTACACCTTC. It specifies CASSRLGTGEGYTF.

Concerning this clone itself: The same CDR3 arises from other DNA sequences in this sample as well. This chain uses TRBV4-1 with TRBJ1-3; perhaps TRBD1 as D (5 bases). The CDR3 runs 14 residues. Germline V gives CDR1 MGHRA, CDR2 YSYEKL. Trimming took 4 bases from V and 0 from J, leaving 7 bases between them. CDR3 sequence reads: CASSPGGSGNTIYF. The CDR3 DNA follows: TGCGCCAGCAGCCCGGGGGGCTCTGGAAACACCATATATTTT.

The genes are TRBV6-2 or TRBV6-3 and TRBJ1-4, with TRBD1 as a possible D gene (6 bases). This CDR3 comprises 15 residues. V gave up 4 bases and J gave up 4 bases, with 13 bases separating them. Germline lookup yields CDR1 MNHEY and CDR2 SVGEGT. CDR3 DNA sequence: TGTGCCAGCAGTTCCGCGGGGGCCCTTAATGAAAAACTGTTTTTT. Translation gives CASSSAGALNEKLFF.

V and J are TRBV7-3 and TRBJ2-3; D is perhaps TRBD2 (6 bases). Trimming removed 3 bases at V and 6 bases at J, with 22 bases between. CDR3 length: 17 amino acids. CDR1 and CDR2 (germline): SGHTA, FQGTGA. Written as DNA, the CDR3 is TGTGCCAGCAGCTTGGGCTCTGGGCGGGGCAACAGGGATACGCAGTATTTT. Its translation: CASSLGSGRGNRDTQYF. Supplemented by reference TRBV7-3 and TRBJ2-3, the full variable domain reads GAGVSQTPSNKVTEKGKYVELRCDPISGHTALYWYRQSLGQGPEFLIYFQGTGAADDSGLPNDRFFAVRPEGSVSTLKIQRTERGDSAVYLCASSLGSGRGNRDTQYFGPGTRLTVL.

V is TRBV3-1 (or the pseudogene TRBV3-2) and J is TRBJ2-4, with D maybe TRBD2 (5 bases). The CDR3 contains 15 residues. V lost 2 bases and J lost 0, with 8 bases in between. Germline assignment: CDR1 LGHDT and CDR2 YNNKEL (reference sequence). For the CDR3, the DNA is TGTGCCAGCAGCCAAATCGGGGTAGCCAAAAACATTCAGTACTTC. Amino acid sequence: CASSQIGVAKNIQYF.

CDR3 DNA: TGTGCCAGCAGCTTATTAGGGGGCGGAAGCTCCTACGAGCAGTACTTC. This codes for CASSLLGGGSSYEQYF. The rearrangement links TRBV5-6 to TRBJ2-7; TRBD1 agrees at 7 bases. Germline CDR1 SGHDT, CDR2 YYEEEE. V was pared by 2 bases and J by 0 bases, with 8 bases of the junction left unmatched. This CDR3 is built from 16 residues.

This chain's CDR3 is CSVARGGTEAFF. Here the CDR3 DNA reads TGCAGCGTTGCTAGGGGCGGCACTGAAGCTTTCTTT. V and J are TRBV29-1 and TRBJ1-1, with D perhaps TRBD1 (5 bases). CDR3 length: 12 residues. In germline, CDR1 is SQVTM, CDR2 ANQGSEA. V dropped 4 bases and J dropped 4 bases, with 10 bases sitting between them.

This sequence joins TRBV6-5 and TRBJ1-1, with D maybe TRBD1 (6 bases). The V gene lost 4 bases and the J gene lost 0 bases, with 15 bases spanning the gap. The CDR3 has 16 amino acids. The germline V gene encodes CDR1 MNHEY and CDR2 SVGAGI. The CDR3 DNA is TGTGCCAGCAGTTCCCCGGGGGGGCTCATGAACACTGAAGCTTTCTTT. Translated: CASSSPGGLMNTEAFF.

The chain joins TRBV3-1 (or the pseudogene TRBV3-2) to TRBJ2-2; D call uncertain. V gave up 4 bases and J gave up 6 bases, with 18 bases separating them. The germline gives CDR1 LGHDT, CDR2 YNNKEL (reference sequence). This CDR3 comprises 16 residues. In nucleotides, the CDR3 is TGTGCCAGCAGCCGACGTCAGGTGGGGAAATCCGGGGAGCTGTTTTTT. This gives the protein CASSRRQVGKSGELFF.

The V and J genes are TRBV7-2 and TRBJ1-6; 11 bases are a match to TRBD1. Germline CDR1 and CDR2: SGHTA and FQGNSA. This CDR3 comprises 15 residues. V shed 5 bases and J 8 bases; nucleotides not matched to a gene: 5. The CDR3 nucleotides read TGTGCCAGCAGCCCGGACAGGGGGCGCGATTCACCCCTCCACTTT. Translated: CASSPDRGRDSPLHF.

The V gene is TRBV9, the J gene TRBJ1-5; a possible D gene is TRBD1 (5 bases). V dropped 1 base and J dropped 6 bases, with 14 bases sitting between them. Per germline, CDR1 SGDLS and CDR2 YYNGEE. This CDR3 is 15 amino acids long. The CDR3 loop reads CASSVQGGMGQPQHF. CDR3 sequence (DNA): TGTGCCAGCAGCGTACAGGGAGGGATGGGTCAGCCCCAGCATTTT.

The chain employs TRBV18 and TRBJ2-5; 7 bases agree with TRBD1. V trimming: 4 bases; J trimming: 1 base; junction bases outside the gene matches: 9. The germline CDR1 and CDR2 sequences are KGHSH and LQKENI. This CDR3 is built from 16 residues. Here the CDR3 reads CASSLADRVSQETQYF. CDR3 in DNA: TGTGCCAGCTCACTGGCCGACAGGGTCAGCCAAGAGACCCAGTACTTC.

The J gene is TRBJ1-4, the V gene TRBV5-1; D might be TRBD1 (6 bases). The V end lost 1 base, the J end lost 5 bases, and 9 bases lay between the germline ends. Germline V gives CDR1 SGHRS, CDR2 YFSETQ. The CDR3 spans 14 residues. CDR3 sequence reads: CASSLTGWNEKLFF. The CDR3 DNA is TGCGCCAGCAGCTTGACAGGGTGGAATGAAAAACTGTTTTTT.